A single T cell receptor beta chain is shown here with its context. Some clones are missing from TCRdb's copy, which holds only in-frame ones; the method was immunoSEQ multiplex PCR. The data contain roughly 160,000 clones, 88% of them singletons. These data are taken from a study of control samples from healthy donors and cancer patients. CDR1 SQVTM and CDR2 ANQGSEA come from the germline V gene. J gave up 5 bases and V 3 bases, and 3 bases lay outside the gene matches. The CDR3 loop spans 13 amino acids. The receptor's source is a woman younger than 45 in good health. The chain joins TRBV29-1 to TRBJ2-1; 8 bases line up with TRBD2. The sample comprised blood. For the CDR3, the DNA is TGCAGCGTTGACGGGGGGGAGGACAATGAGCAGTTCTTC. Translating it yields CSVDGGEDNEQFF.